The next 20 T cell receptor beta chains were all read from a single sample in a study of blood T cell repertoires in COVID-19. Repertoires were generated with immunoSEQ multiplex PCR, while TCRdb's copy carries only in-frame clones and drops some. The repertoire holds tens of thousands of clones, with 70% to 85% as singletons. Input material: peripheral blood. The receptors derive from a man aged 65-85 years with acute or convalescent COVID-19.

This CDR3 reads CASSLAGGQGASYTF. The CDR3 nucleotides read TGTGCCAGCAGCTTGGCCGGCGGACAGGGGGCGAGCTACACCTTC. The gene calls are TRBV5-5 and TRBJ1-2, with TRBD1 identical over 11 bases. Germline V gene lookup returns CDR1 SGHKS and CDR2 YYEKEE (reference sequence). The junction had 7 bases not matched to a gene; V was cut back by 0 bases and J by 9 bases. The CDR3 loop spans 15 amino acids.

The chain employs TRBV3-1 (or the pseudogene TRBV3-2) and TRBJ1-1; D is uncertain. Germline CDR1 reads LGHDT; CDR2 reads YNNKEL (reference sequence). The V and J ends lost 3 bases and 0 bases respectively, with 5 bases between them. CDR3 length: 13 residues. CDR3: CASSQGLNTEAFF. Written as DNA, the CDR3 is TGTGCCAGCAGCCAGGGCCTGAACACTGAAGCTTTCTTT.

A few counts support this clone. The genes are TRBV13 and TRBJ1-2; 7 bases agree with TRBD1. CDR3 size: 17 residues. V dropped 5 bases and J dropped 4; count of bases not matched to a gene: 16. In germline, CDR1 is PRHDT, CDR2 FYEKMQ (reference sequence). The CDR3 is CASSKPRDRRTLYGYTF. In DNA, the CDR3 is TGTGCCAGCAGCAAACCCCGGGACAGACGAACCCTCTATGGCTACACCTTC.

This clone was counted once. The chain is built from TRBV13 and TRBJ2-3, with TRBD2 identical over 10 bases. V gave up 5 bases and J gave up 8 bases; unmatched junction bases: 10. CDR3 length: 15 residues. Germline CDR1 is PRHDT and CDR2 is FYEKMQ (reference sequence). CDR3 sequence: CASSEGAGGPRTQYF. CDR3 DNA: TGTGCCAGCAGCGAGGGAGCGGGGGGGCCTCGTACGCAGTATTTT.

The chain employs TRBV7-9 and TRBJ1-1, with a weak D call TRBD1 (5 bases). The V end lost 3 bases, the J end lost 5 bases, and 10 bases lay between the germline ends. Germline V gene lookup returns CDR1 SEHNR and CDR2 FQNEAQ (reference sequence). The CDR3 totals 13 residues. The CDR3 DNA reads TGTGCCAGCAGCTTTGACAGTGGGACTGAAGCTTTCTTT. Its translation: CASSFDSGTEAFF. Full variable domain (missing parts from reference TRBV7-9 and TRBJ1-1): DTGVSQNPRHKITKRGQNVTFRCDPISEHNRLYWYRQTLGQGPEFLTYFQNEAQLEKSRLLSDRFSAERPKGSFSTLEIQRTEQGDSAMYLCASSFDSGTEAFFGQGTRLTVV.

This chain uses TRBV5-1 with TRBJ2-2, with D perhaps TRBD2 (5 bases). The germline V gene encodes CDR1 SGHRS and CDR2 YFSETQ. The CDR3 runs 15 residues. V lost 0 bases and J 3 bases, leaving 9 bases between the germline ends. Here the CDR3 reads CASSLGGPHTGELFF. CDR3 DNA sequence: TGCGCCAGCAGCTTGGGAGGGCCGCACACCGGGGAGCTGTTTTTT.

This chain connects TRBV28 to TRBJ2-1; TRBD1 agrees at 10 bases. The CDR3 runs to 14 residues. The V gene's germline CDR1 is MDHEN and CDR2 SYDVKM. V lost 4 bases to trimming and J lost 8 bases; unmatched junction nucleotides: 5. CDR3 nucleotide sequence: TGTGCCAGCAGTTGGGACAGGGGTATAGATGAGCAGTTCTTC. Translation: CASSWDRGIDEQFF.

The rearrangement uses TRBV7-9 and TRBJ1-1; D gene ambiguous. CDR1 and CDR2 (germline): SEHNR, FQNEAQ (reference sequence). CDR3 size: 16 residues. The germline V and J ends were trimmed by 8 bases and 5 bases, with 24 bases remaining between them. CDR3 in amino acids: CASRTLPNTDLTEAFF. CDR3 bases: TGTGCCAGCCGGACTCTGCCGAACACTGATCTAACTGAAGCTTTCTTT. The full variable domain, rest sourced from reference TRBV7-9 and TRBJ1-1, is DTGVSQNPRHKITKRGQNVTFRCDPISEHNRLYWYRQTLGQGPEFLTYFQNEAQLEKSRLLSDRFSAERPKGSFSTLEIQRTEQGDSAMYLCASRTLPNTDLTEAFFGQGTRLTVV.

The chain is built from TRBV5-5 and TRBJ2-2, with a weak D call TRBD2 (5 bases). The CDR3 runs 15 residues. From germline, CDR1 is SGHKS and CDR2 YYEKEE (reference sequence). The ends were cut back, 4 bases at V and 2 bases at J, with 12 bases in the middle. The CDR3 DNA sequence: TGTGCCAGCAGCCCGAGCGGAATCAACACCGGGGAGCTGTTTTTT. This sequence encodes CASSPSGINTGELFF.

Here the CDR3 reads CASSASWTEDEKLFF. CDR3 nucleotides: TGTGCCAGCAGTGCCTCTTGGACAGAGGATGAAAAACTGTTTTTT. The V and J genes are TRBV2 and TRBJ1-4, with D possibly matching TRBD1 (6 bases). The germline V gene has CDR1 SNHLY and CDR2 FYNNEI. V was clipped by 4 bases and J by 6 bases, with 15 bases between them. This CDR3 has 15 amino acids.

This CDR3 reads CASSIGVGDYEQYV. Here the CDR3 DNA reads TGTGCCAGCAGCATCGGGGTTGGGGATTACGAGCAGTACGTC. The chain links TRBV11-2 to TRBJ2-7; D might be TRBD2 (5 bases). V was cut by 5 bases and J by 4 bases, with 15 bases left in between. The CDR3 extends over 14 amino acids. Germline assignment: CDR1 SGHAT and CDR2 FQNNGV.

The rearrangement links TRBV29-1 to TRBJ1-1; D not certain. The germline V gene encodes CDR1 SQVTM and CDR2 ANQGSEA. CDR3 length: 11 residues. V was pared by 6 bases and J by 3 bases, with 8 bases between. CDR3: CSVGGYTEAFF. CDR3 bases: TGCAGCGTCGGCGGATACACTGAAGCTTTCTTT.

V and J are TRBV12-3 or TRBV12-4 and TRBJ2-4, with 7 bases fitting TRBD2. V gave up 10 bases and J gave up 3 bases; unmatched junction bases: 6. The CDR3 is 13 residues long. The CDR3 DNA reads TGTGCCACGGGGGAGGGTCTCAAAAACATTCAGTACTTC. As protein: CATGEGLKNIQYF.

V and J are TRBV6-6 and TRBJ2-5; D is possibly TRBD2 (6 bases). The CDR3 has 13 residues. V dropped 7 bases and J dropped 5 bases, with 14 bases sitting between them. Germline V CDR1 and CDR2: MNHNY, SVGAGI (reference sequence). CDR3 nucleotides: TGTGCCAGCAAGGAGGGTGGCCACGAGACCCAGTACTTC. Translation: CASKEGGHETQYF.

CDR3 residues: CASSVDGHLNTIYF. The CDR3 region has the DNA TGTGCCAGCAGCGTAGACGGACATCTTAACACCATATATTTT. The chain uses TRBV9 and TRBJ1-3; possible D gene TRBD1, 5 bases. The CDR3 covers 14 residues. Germline-derived CDR1 and CDR2 are SGDLS and YYNGEE. Trimming cost V 0 bases and J 7 bases, with 11 bases left between them. Full variable domain (remainder filled in from reference TRBV9 and TRBJ1-3): DSGVTQTPKHLITATGQRVTLRCSPRSGDLSVYWYQQSLDQGLQFLIQYYNGEERAKGNILERFSAQQFPDLHSELNLSSLELGDSALYFCASSVDGHLNTIYFGEGSWLTVV.

The chain joins TRBV6-6 to TRBJ1-1, with D possibly matching TRBD1 (6 bases). Germline CDR1 reads MNHNY; CDR2 reads SVGAGI (reference sequence). The CDR3 is 13 amino acids. The germline V and J ends were trimmed by 2 bases and 10 bases, with 14 bases remaining between them. The CDR3 bases are TGTGCCAGCAGTTACCCTGACAGGCCCATAGCTTTCTTT. Translation: CASSYPDRPIAFF.

This chain connects TRBV2 to TRBJ1-5; D may be TRBD1 (5 bases). Trimming cost V 6 bases and J 5 bases, with 11 bases left between them. The CDR3 length is 13 residues. Germline V CDR1 and CDR2: SNHLY, FYNNEI. CDR3 sequence (DNA): TGTGCCAGCAGCGGGAGAGGGGATCAGCCCCAGCATTTT. Its translation: CASSGRGDQPQHF.

The V call is TRBV15, the J call TRBJ2-7; no definite D call. V was clipped by 0 bases and J by 0 bases, with 12 bases between them. In germline, CDR1 is LNHNV, CDR2 YYDKDF (reference sequence). This CDR3 comprises 16 residues. The CDR3 nucleotides are TGTGCCACCAGCAGAGAGATTTCCATGAGCTCCTACGAGCAGTACTTC. It is translated as CATSREISMSSYEQYF.

The rearrangement joins TRBV27 to TRBJ2-1; D perhaps matches TRBD2 (5 bases). Germline V gene sequence: CDR1 MNHEY, CDR2 SMNVEV (reference sequence). The CDR3 has 14 residues. V shed 6 bases and J shed 1 base, with 10 bases lying between them. The CDR3 DNA is TGTGCCAGCAGGTCCGGGATGTCCTACAATGAGCAGTTCTTC. Amino acid sequence: CASRSGMSYNEQFF.

The chain couples TRBV4-1 to TRBJ1-2; 11 bases are shared with TRBD1. Germline assignment: CDR1 MGHRA and CDR2 YSYEKL. V shed 2 bases and J 7 bases; nucleotides not matched to a gene: 6. The CDR3 contains 15 residues. CDR3 sequence reads: CASSQTDRGLSGYTF. The CDR3 DNA reads TGCGCCAGCAGCCAAACGGACAGGGGGCTTAGTGGCTACACCTTC.